The 15 T cell receptor beta chains listed next were all sequenced from one sample in a study of PD-1 blockade in classical Hodgkin lymphoma. Measured with immunoSEQ multiplex PCR; TCRdb has only the in-frame clones, and not every one. Among around 9,600 clones listed, around 87% were seen once. The time point denotes: cycle 4 day 1 (C4D1), after six to seven weeks of nivolumab. All the patients suffered relapse after autologous stem cell transplantation, and brentuximab vedotin exposure differed. This specimen consisted of peripheral blood mononuclear cells (PBMCs), obtained before the fourth cycle of nivolumab. These receptors were collected from a human donor with classical Hodgkin lymphoma.

V gene TRBV16 combines with J gene TRBJ1-2; D is undetermined. The CDR3 sequence is 14 residues long. V was cut by 0 bases and J by 2 bases, with 7 bases left in between. Germline CDR1 is KGHSY and CDR2 is FQNENV. The CDR3 coding sequence is TGTGCCAGCAGCCAATCTCTCGAAAACTATGGCTACACCTTC. Its protein product is CASSQSLENYGYTF.

The chain recombines TRBV14 with TRBJ2-3; the D gene is possibly TRBD2 (5 bases). V dropped 4 bases and J dropped 0 bases, with 11 bases sitting between them. This CDR3 region has 15 residues. The germline V gene has CDR1 SGHDN and CDR2 FVKESK. Here the CDR3 DNA reads TGTGCCAGCAGCCCCCTAGCCTCAAGCACAGATACGCAGTATTTT. This codes for CASSPLASSTDTQYF. The full variable domain, with the rest looked up from reference TRBV14 and TRBJ2-3, is EAGVTQFPSHSVIEKGQTVTLRCDPISGHDNLYWYRRVMGKEIKFLLHFVKESKQDESGMPNNRFLAERTGGTYSTLKVQPAELEDSGVYFCASSPLASSTDTQYFGPGTRLTVL.

V is TRBV6-6 and J is TRBJ2-7, with 9 bases matching TRBD1. CDR3 length: 15 amino acids. CDR1 is MNHNY, CDR2 SVGAGI, per germline (reference sequence). Germline trimming cut 0 bases from V and 5 bases from J; bases unmatched to any gene: 5. This chain's CDR3 is CASSYSTGGRHEQYF. The DNA of the CDR3 is TGTGCCAGCAGTTACTCGACAGGGGGGAGACACGAGCAGTACTTC.

The chain has TRBV19 and TRBJ2-7; 12 positions match TRBD1. V lost 5 bases and J lost 7; bases outside the gene matches: 6. The CDR3 is 14 residues long. Germline assignment: CDR1 LNHDA and CDR2 SQIVND (reference sequence). CDR3 DNA sequence: TGTGCCAGTAGTCTGGGACAGGGGGCTTGGGAGCAGTACTTC. Its translation: CASSLGQGAWEQYF.

The chain combines TRBV7-9 with TRBJ1-5; D gene ambiguous. Trimming stripped 1 base from V and 4 bases from J, with 8 bases between. The CDR3 extends over 14 amino acids. CDR1 and CDR2 from the germline V gene are SEHNR and FQNEAQ (reference sequence). In nucleotides, the CDR3 is TGTGCCAGCAGCTTAGTCGGGGAAAATCAGCCCCAGCATTTT. Its translation: CASSLVGENQPQHF.

The chain is built from TRBV29-1 and TRBJ1-1; no clear D. This CDR3 comprises 11 residues. Trimming took off 5 bases at V and 5 bases at J, with 9 bases between the two ends. The germline gives CDR1 SQVTM, CDR2 ANQGSEA. The CDR3 loop is CSVYLGTEAFF. The CDR3 DNA sequence: TGCAGCGTTTATTTGGGGACTGAAGCTTTCTTT. Full variable domain (rest looked up from reference TRBV29-1 and TRBJ1-1): SAVISQKPSRDICQRGTSLTIQCQVDSQVTMMFWYRQQPGQSLTLIATANQGSEATYESGFVIDKFPISRPNLTFSTLTVSNMSPEDSSIYLCSVYLGTEAFFGQGTRLTVV.

V is TRBV9 and J is TRBJ2-1; 13 bases match TRBD2. Germline CDR1 is SGDLS and CDR2 is YYNGEE. This CDR3 has 15 residues. The trim removed 4 bases at V and 7 bases at J, leaving 5 bases unmatched. Here the CDR3 reads CASSPTSGGPNEQFF. Here the CDR3 DNA reads TGTGCCAGCAGCCCGACTAGCGGGGGGCCGAATGAGCAGTTCTTC. Filled out from reference TRBV9 and TRBJ2-1, the complete variable domain reads DSGVTQTPKHLITATGQRVTLRCSPRSGDLSVYWYQQSLDQGLQFLIQYYNGEERAKGNILERFSAQQFPDLHSELNLSSLELGDSALYFCASSPTSGGPNEQFFGPGTRLTVL.

The genes are TRBV18 and TRBJ1-2; tentatively, D is TRBD1 (5 bases). This CDR3 contains 15 residues. CDR1 KGHSH and CDR2 LQKENI come from the germline V gene. V was trimmed by 2 bases and J by 2 bases, leaving 12 bases between them. In DNA, the CDR3 is TGTGCCAGCTCACCAGAAGGAAGGGGCAACTATGGCTACACCTTC. This sequence encodes CASSPEGRGNYGYTF. Full variable domain (outside the CDR3, taken from reference TRBV18 and TRBJ1-2): NAGVMQNPRHLVRRRGQEARLRCSPMKGHSHVYWYRQLPEEGLKFMVYLQKENIIDESGMPKERFSAEFPKEGPSILRIQQVVRGDSAAYFCASSPEGRGNYGYTFGSGTRLTVV.

The chain links TRBV29-1 to TRBJ2-4, with D perhaps given as TRBD1 or TRBD2 (5 bases each). Germline V gene sequence: CDR1 SQVTM, CDR2 ANQGSEA. Trimming left V 0 bases short and J 6 bases short, with 15 bases between. CDR3 length equals 15 residues. The CDR3 DNA reads TGCAGCGTTGAAGATCCAGACGGGACCCTAAACATTCAGTACTTC. Encoded protein: CSVEDPDGTLNIQYF.

The chain uses TRBV27 and TRBJ1-5; a possible D gene is TRBD1 (5 bases). The CDR3 runs to 15 residues. Germline V gives CDR1 MNHEY, CDR2 SMNVEV (reference sequence). V shed 7 bases and J shed 5 bases, with 18 bases lying between them. The CDR3 loop reads CASNKGPLPYQPQHF. The CDR3, as DNA: TGTGCCAGCAACAAGGGACCGCTGCCCTATCAGCCCCAGCATTTT.

This chain uses TRBV5-1 with TRBJ1-3; no clear D gene. This CDR3 is 18 amino acids long. Trimming shortened V by 0 bases and J by 1 base, and 17 bases separated the two germline ends. CDR1 is SGHRS, CDR2 YFSETQ, per germline. In DNA form, the CDR3 reads TGCGCCAGCAGCTTGGTAACGTCTGGAGGTGGTTCTGGAAACACCATATATTTT. Protein product: CASSLVTSGGGSGNTIYF. The full variable domain, rest sourced from reference TRBV5-1 and TRBJ1-3, is KAGVTQTPRYLIKTRGQQVTLSCSPISGHRSVSWYQQTPGQGLQFLFEYFSETQRNKGNFPGRFSGRQFSNSRSEMNVSTLELGDSALYLCASSLVTSGGGSGNTIYFGEGSWLTVV.

The rearrangement links TRBV6-5 to TRBJ2-7; maybe TRBD1 (6 bases). The germline CDR1 and CDR2 sequences are MNHEY and SVGAGI. The CDR3 runs to 16 residues. Trimming removed 0 bases from V and 0 bases from J, with 12 bases in between. CDR3 in DNA: TGTGCCAGCAGTTACTCGGGGACAAGGAGCTCCTACGAGCAGTACTTC. Amino acids: CASSYSGTRSSYEQYF.

This chain links TRBV19 with TRBJ1-1, with a weak D call TRBD1 (5 bases). The length of the CDR3 is 17 residues. V lost 6 bases and J lost 1, with 21 bases in between. CDR1 and CDR2 from the germline V gene are LNHDA and SQIVND (reference sequence). In DNA form, the CDR3 reads TGTGCCAGTAGACACAGGTCTCCAGACCGAAAGAACACTGAAGCTTTCTTT. Translated: CASRHRSPDRKNTEAFF.

The gene calls are TRBV4-3 and TRBJ1-2; 7 nucleotides match TRBD1. Germline loops: CDR1 LGHNA, CDR2 YSLEER. The V gene end was trimmed by 4 bases and the J gene end by 5 bases; junction bases not matched to a gene: 10. The CDR3 contains 15 residues. The CDR3 DNA follows: TGCGCCAGCAGCCTAGAACAGGGGTGGAGTTATGGCTACACCTTC. Protein product: CASSLEQGWSYGYTF.

This clone occurred once. The chain couples TRBV9 to TRBJ2-2; D remains unclear. Germline CDR1 is SGDLS and CDR2 is YYNGEE. Deletions cut 2 bases from V and 2 bases from J, with 4 bases between. The CDR3 runs to 13 residues. The CDR3 spells CASSVTNTGELFF. For the CDR3, the DNA is TGTGCCAGCAGCGTTACAAACACCGGGGAGCTGTTTTTT.